This T cell receptor (beta chain) was found in a study of T cell responses to AZD1222 COVID-19 vaccine. For the study at large: The study pooled second doses at about 4 or about 12 weeks.

The protocol was immunoSEQ multiplex PCR, while the TCRdb copy is restricted to in-frame clones and leaves out a portion. Of 140,000 to 150,000 clones in the sample, roughly 91% were seen once. Trimming removed 5 bases at V and 9 bases at J, with 11 bases between. The germline V gene has CDR1 LGHDT and CDR2 YNNKEL (reference sequence). The CDR3 spans 12 residues. The chain employs TRBV3-1 (or the pseudogene TRBV3-2) and TRBJ2-1; D remains unclear. The sequences come from peripheral blood, collected on day 0 of AZD1222 vaccination. The TCR originated in an adult in good health. CDR3 nucleotide sequence: TGTGCCAGCAGCGGACGGCACGGTGAGCAGTTCTTC. The encoded protein is CASSGRHGEQFF.